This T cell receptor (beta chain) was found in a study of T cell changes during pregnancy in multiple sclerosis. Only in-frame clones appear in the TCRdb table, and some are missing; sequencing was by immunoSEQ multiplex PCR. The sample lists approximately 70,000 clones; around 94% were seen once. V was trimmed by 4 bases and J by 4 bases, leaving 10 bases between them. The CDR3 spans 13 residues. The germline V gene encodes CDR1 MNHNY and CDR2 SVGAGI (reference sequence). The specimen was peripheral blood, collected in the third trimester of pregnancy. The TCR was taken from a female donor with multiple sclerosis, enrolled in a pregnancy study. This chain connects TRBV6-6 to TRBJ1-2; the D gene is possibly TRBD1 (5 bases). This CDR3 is CASSWTQTYGYTF. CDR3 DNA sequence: TGTGCCAGCAGTTGGACACAGACCTATGGCTACACCTTC.